The clone carrying this TCR beta chain was counted at least ten times. Its antigen is as yet unknown. The CDR3 regions of TCR beta were amplified from RNA transcripts. The TCR CDR3 was amplified in a first-round RT-PCR using the HTBI primer set. MiXCR, run by TCRdb on the multiplex PCR reads, gives a single entry per CDR3 protein. The sample holds some 700,000 distinct CDR3 sequences; roughly 17% are singletons and the top ten take 15% to 17%. Germline CDR1 reads MNHEY; CDR2 reads SVGAGI. The CDR3 has 16 amino acids. Losses at the gene ends were 0 bases for V and 7 bases for J; bases not matched to a gene: 9. The data were taken from a study of T cells in Graves' hyperthyroidism and ophthalmopathy. Findings and caveats of the study: Clonotypes that were expanded in thyroid above 0.001 mostly appeared in blood too.

J is TRBJ1-2 and V is TRBV6-5; TRBD1 agrees at 9 bases. Sequences were obtained from blood. This TCR was sampled from a man aged 50-60 years with Graves' hyperthyroidism. CDR3 sequence reads: CASSYSNTGGNGGYTF. CDR3 DNA: TGTGCCAGCAGTTACTCTAACACAGGGGGCAATGGTGGCTACACCTTC.